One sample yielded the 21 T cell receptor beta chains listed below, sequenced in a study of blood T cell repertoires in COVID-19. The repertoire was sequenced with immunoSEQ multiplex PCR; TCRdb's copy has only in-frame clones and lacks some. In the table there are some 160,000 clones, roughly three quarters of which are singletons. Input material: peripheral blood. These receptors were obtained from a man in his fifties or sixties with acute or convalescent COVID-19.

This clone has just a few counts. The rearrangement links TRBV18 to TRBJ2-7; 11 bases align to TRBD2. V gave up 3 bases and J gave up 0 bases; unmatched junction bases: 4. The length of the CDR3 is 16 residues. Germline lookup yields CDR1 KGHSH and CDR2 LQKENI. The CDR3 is CASSPLSGGVSYEQYF. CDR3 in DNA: TGTGCCAGCTCACCTCTTAGCGGGGGGGTCTCCTACGAGCAGTACTTC.

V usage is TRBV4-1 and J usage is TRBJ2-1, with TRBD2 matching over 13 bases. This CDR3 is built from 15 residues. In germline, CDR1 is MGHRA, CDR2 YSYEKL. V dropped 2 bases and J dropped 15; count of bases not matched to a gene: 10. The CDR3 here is CASSQTGLAGRGTFF. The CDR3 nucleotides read TGCGCCAGCAGCCAAACGGGACTAGCGGGACGCGGGACGTTCTTC.

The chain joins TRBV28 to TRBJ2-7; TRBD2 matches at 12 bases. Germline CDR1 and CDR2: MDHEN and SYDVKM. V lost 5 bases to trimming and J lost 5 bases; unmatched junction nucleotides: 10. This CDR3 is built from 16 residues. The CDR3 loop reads CASSDPGLAGFHEQYF. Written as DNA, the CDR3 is TGTGCCAGCAGTGACCCGGGACTAGCGGGTTTTCACGAGCAGTACTTC.

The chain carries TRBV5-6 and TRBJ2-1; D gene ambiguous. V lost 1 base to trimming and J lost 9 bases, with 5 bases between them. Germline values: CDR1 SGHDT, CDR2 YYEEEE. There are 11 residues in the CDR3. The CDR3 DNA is TGTGCCAGCAGCTTGTTCGGTGAGCAGTTCTTC. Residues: CASSLFGEQFF.

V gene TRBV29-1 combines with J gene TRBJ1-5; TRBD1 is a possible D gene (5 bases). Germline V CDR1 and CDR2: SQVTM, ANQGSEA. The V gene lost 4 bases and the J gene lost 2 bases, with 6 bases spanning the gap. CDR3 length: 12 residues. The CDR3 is CSVGGGNQPQHF. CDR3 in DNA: TGCAGCGTTGGGGGGGGCAATCAGCCCCAGCATTTT.

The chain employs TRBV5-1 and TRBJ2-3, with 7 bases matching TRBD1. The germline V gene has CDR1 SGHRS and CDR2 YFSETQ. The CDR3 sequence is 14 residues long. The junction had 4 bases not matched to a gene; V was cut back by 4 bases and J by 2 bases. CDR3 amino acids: CASSTQGSTDTQYF. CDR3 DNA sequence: TGCGCCAGCAGCACACAGGGGTCCACAGATACGCAGTATTTT.

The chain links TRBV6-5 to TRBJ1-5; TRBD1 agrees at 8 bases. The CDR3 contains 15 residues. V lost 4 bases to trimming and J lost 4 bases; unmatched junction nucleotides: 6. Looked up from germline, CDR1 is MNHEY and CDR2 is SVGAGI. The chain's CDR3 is CASSLTGGANQPQHF. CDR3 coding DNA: TGTGCCAGCAGTTTAACAGGGGGGGCGAATCAGCCCCAGCATTTT.

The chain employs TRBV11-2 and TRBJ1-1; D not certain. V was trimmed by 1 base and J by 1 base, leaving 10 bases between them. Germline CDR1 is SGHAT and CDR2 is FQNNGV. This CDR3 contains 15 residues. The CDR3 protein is CASSLAYGANTEAFF. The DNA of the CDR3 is TGTGCCAGCAGCTTAGCGTACGGAGCGAACACTGAAGCTTTCTTT.

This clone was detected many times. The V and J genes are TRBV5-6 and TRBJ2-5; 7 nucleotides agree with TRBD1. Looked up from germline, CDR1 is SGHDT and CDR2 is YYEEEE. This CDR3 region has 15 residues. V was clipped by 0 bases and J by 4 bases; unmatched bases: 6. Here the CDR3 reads CASSLDRGPRETQYF. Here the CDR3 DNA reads TGTGCCAGCAGCTTGGACAGGGGTCCTAGAGAGACCCAGTACTTC.

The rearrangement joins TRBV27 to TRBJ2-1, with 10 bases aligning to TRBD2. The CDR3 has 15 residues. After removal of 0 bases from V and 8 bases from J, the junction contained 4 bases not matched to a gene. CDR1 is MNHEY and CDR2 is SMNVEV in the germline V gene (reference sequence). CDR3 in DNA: TGTGCCAGCAGTTTATCCCTAGCGGGAGAAGATGAGCAGTTCTTC. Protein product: CASSLSLAGEDEQFF.

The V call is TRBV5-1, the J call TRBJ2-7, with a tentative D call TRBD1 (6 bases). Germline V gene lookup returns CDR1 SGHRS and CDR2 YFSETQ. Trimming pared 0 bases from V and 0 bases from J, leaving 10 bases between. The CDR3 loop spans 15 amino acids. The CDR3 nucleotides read TGCGCCAGCAGCTTGGGGACAGTAAACTCCTACGAGCAGTACTTC. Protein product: CASSLGTVNSYEQYF.

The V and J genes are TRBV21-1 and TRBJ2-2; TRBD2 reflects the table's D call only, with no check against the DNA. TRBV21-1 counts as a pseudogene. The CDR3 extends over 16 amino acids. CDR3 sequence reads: CGGYLAACCLTGELFF. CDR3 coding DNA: TGTGGCGGGTACCTAGCGGCGTGCTGCCTAACCGGGGAGCTGTTTTTT.

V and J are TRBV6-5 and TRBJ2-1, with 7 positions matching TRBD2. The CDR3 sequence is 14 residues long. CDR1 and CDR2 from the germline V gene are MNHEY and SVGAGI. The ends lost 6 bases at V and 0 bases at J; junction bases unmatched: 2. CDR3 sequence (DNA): TGTGCCAGCAGAGCGGGGAGCTCCTACAATGAGCAGTTCTTC. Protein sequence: CASRAGSSYNEQFF.

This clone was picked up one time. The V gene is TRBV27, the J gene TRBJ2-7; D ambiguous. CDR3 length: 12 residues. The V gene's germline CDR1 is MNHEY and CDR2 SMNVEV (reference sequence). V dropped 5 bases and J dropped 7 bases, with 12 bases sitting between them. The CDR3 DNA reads TGTGCCAGCAGTCTGGTTCTGAGGGAGCAGTACTTC. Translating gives CASSLVLREQYF.

The DNA of the CDR3 is TGTGCCAGCAGCGAAACAGGGTGGTCACCCCTCCACTTT. Translated: CASSETGWSPLHF. The chain links TRBV9 to TRBJ1-6, with D maybe TRBD1 (6 bases). Deletions cut 3 bases from V and 10 bases from J, with 11 bases between. This CDR3 is built from 13 residues. Germline V gene data show CDR1 as SGDLS and CDR2 as YYNGEE.

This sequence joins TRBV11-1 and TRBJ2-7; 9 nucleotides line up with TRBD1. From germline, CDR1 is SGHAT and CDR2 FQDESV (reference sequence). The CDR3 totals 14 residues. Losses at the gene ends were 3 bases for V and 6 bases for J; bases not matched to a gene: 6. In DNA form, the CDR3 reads TGTGCCAGCAGCTTTGGGGACAGGGTAGCCGAGCAGTACTTC. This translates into CASSFGDRVAEQYF.

For the CDR3, the DNA is TGTGCCACCCCCCCGGCAGACTCTTTGGGGGAACGGGAGGAGCAGTACTTC. This gives the protein CATPPADSLGEREEQYF. The genes are TRBV10-3 and TRBJ2-7, with D perhaps TRBD2 (6 bases). V was cut by 10 bases and J by 7 bases, with 32 bases left in between. The length of the CDR3 is 17 residues. Germline CDR1 and CDR2: ENHRY and SYGVKD.

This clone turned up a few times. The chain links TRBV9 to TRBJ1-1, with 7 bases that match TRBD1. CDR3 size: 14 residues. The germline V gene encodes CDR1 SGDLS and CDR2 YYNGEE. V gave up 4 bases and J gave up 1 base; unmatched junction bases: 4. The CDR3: CASSFGTANTEAFF. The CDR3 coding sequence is TGTGCCAGCAGCTTCGGGACAGCGAACACTGAAGCTTTCTTT. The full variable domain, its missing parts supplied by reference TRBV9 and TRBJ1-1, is DSGVTQTPKHLITATGQRVTLRCSPRSGDLSVYWYQQSLDQGLQFLIQYYNGEERAKGNILERFSAQQFPDLHSELNLSSLELGDSALYFCASSFGTANTEAFFGQGTRLTVV.

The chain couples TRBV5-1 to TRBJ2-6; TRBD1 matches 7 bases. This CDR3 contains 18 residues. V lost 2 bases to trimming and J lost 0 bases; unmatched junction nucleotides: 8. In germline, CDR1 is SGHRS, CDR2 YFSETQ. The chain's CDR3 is CASSLSGSGGSGANVLTF. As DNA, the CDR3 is TGCGCCAGCAGCTTATCGGGATCAGGGGGCTCTGGGGCCAACGTCCTGACTTTC. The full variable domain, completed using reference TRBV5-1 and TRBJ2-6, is KAGVTQTPRYLIKTRGQQVTLSCSPISGHRSVSWYQQTPGQGLQFLFEYFSETQRNKGNFPGRFSGRQFSNSRSEMNVSTLELGDSALYLCASSLSGSGGSGANVLTFGAGSRLTVL.

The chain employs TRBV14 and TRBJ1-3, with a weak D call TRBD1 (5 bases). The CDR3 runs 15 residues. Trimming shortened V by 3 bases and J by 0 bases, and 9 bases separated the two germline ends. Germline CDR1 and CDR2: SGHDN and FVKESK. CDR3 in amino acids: CASSQAGYSGNTIYF. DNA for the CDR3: TGTGCCAGCAGCCAGGCAGGGTACTCTGGAAACACCATATATTTT.

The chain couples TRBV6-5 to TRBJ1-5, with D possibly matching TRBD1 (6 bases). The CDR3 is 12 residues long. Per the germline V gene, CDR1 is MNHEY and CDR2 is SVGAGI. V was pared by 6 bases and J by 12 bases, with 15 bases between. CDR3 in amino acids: CASSLAGHDQHF. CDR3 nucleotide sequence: TGTGCCAGCAGCCTAGCGGGACACGACCAGCATTTT.